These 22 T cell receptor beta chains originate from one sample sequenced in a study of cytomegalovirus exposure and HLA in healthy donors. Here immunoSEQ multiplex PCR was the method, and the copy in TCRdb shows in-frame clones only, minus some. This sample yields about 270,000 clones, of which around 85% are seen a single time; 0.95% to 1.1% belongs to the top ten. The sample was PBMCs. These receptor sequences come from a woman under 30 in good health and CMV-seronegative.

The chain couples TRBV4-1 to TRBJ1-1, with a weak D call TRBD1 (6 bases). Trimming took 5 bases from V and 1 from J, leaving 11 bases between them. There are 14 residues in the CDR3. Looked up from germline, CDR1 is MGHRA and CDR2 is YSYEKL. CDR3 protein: CASSTMTGNTEAFF. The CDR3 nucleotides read TGCGCCAGCAGCACAATGACAGGGAACACTGAAGCTTTCTTT.

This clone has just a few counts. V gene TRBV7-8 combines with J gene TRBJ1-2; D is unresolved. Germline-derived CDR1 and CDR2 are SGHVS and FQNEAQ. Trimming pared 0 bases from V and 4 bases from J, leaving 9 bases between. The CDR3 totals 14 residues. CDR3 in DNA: TGTGCCAGCAGCTTAGCCCTAGCGAGCTATGGCTACACCTTC. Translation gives CASSLALASYGYTF.

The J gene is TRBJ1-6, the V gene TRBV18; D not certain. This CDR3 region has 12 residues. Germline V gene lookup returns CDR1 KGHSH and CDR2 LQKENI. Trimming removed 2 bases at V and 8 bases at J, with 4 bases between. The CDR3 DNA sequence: TGTGCCAGCTCACCAACGGATTCACCCCTCCACTTT. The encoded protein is CASSPTDSPLHF.

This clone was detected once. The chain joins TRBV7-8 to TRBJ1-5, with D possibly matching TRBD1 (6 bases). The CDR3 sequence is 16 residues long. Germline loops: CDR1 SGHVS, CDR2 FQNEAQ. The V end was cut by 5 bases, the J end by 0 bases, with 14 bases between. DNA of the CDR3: TGTGCCAGCAGCAGTCCCAGGACAGCTAGCAATCAGCCCCAGCATTTT. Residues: CASSSPRTASNQPQHF.

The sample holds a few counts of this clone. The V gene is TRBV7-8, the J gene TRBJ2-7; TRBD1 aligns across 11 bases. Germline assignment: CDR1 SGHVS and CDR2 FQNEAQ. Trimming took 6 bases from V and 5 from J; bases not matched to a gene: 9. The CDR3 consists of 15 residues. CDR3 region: CASSSGTGGGDEQYF. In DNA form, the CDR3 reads TGTGCCAGCAGTTCCGGGACAGGGGGAGGCGACGAGCAGTACTTC.

CDR3 sequence reads: CAWGSLAGGYNEQFF. The CDR3 region has the DNA TGTGCCTGGGGATCTCTAGCGGGGGGGTACAATGAGCAGTTCTTC. The chain uses TRBV30 and TRBJ2-1, with TRBD2 identical over 12 bases. This CDR3 has 15 residues. Unmatched junction bases numbered 6, after V lost 5 bases and J lost 4 bases. Per the germline V gene, CDR1 is GTSNPN and CDR2 is SVGIG (reference sequence).

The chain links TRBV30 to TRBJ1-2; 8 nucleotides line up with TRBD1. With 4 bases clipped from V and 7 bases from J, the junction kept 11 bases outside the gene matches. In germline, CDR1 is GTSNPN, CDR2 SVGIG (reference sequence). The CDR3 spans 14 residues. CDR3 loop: CAWNPGQGNGGYTF. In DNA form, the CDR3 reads TGTGCCTGGAACCCAGGACAGGGAAACGGTGGCTACACCTTC.

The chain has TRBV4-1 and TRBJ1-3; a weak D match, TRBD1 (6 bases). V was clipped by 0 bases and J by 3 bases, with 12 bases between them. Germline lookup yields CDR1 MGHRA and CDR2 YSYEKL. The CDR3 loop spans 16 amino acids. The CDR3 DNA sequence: TGCGCCAGCAGCCAAGAGAAGCAGGACAGTGGAAACACCATATATTTT. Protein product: CASSQEKQDSGNTIYF.

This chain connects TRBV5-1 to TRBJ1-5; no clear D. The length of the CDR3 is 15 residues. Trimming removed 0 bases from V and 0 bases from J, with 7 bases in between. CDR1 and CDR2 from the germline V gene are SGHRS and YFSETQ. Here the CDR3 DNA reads TGCGCCAGCAGCTTGGCCGGAGATAGCAATCAGCCCCAGCATTTT. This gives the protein CASSLAGDSNQPQHF.

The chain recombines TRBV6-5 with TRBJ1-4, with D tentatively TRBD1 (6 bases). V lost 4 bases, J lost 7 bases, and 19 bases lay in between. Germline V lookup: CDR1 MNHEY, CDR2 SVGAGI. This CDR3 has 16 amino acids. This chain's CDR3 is CASSFSTGQASEKLFF. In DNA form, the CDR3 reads TGTGCCAGCAGTTTTAGTACAGGGCAAGCCTCTGAAAAACTGTTTTTT.

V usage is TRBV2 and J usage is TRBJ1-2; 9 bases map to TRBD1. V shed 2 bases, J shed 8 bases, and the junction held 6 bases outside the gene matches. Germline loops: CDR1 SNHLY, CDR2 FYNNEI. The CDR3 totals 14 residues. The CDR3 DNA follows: TGTGCCAGCAGTGAAAGTAGACAGGGGGGCGGCTACACCTTC. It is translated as CASSESRQGGGYTF.

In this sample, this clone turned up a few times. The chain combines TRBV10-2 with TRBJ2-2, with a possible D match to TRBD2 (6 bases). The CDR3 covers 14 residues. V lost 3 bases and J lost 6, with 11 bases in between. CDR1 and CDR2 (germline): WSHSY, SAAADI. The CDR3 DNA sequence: TGCGCCAGCAGTGAACCTCGGAGGGCCGGGGAGCTGTTTTTT. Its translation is CASSEPRRAGELFF.

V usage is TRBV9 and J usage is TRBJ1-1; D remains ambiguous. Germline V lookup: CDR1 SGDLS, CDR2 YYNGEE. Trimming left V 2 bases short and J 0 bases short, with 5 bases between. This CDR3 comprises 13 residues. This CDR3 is CASSVSLNTEAFF. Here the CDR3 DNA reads TGTGCCAGCAGCGTCTCCTTGAACACTGAAGCTTTCTTT.

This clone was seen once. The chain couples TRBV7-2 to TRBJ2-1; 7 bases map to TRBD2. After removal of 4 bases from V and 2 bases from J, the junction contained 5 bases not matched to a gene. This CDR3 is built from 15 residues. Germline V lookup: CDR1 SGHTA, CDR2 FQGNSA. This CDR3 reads CASSSERGPYNEQFF. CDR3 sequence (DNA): TGTGCCAGCAGCTCCGAGCGGGGTCCCTACAATGAGCAGTTCTTC.

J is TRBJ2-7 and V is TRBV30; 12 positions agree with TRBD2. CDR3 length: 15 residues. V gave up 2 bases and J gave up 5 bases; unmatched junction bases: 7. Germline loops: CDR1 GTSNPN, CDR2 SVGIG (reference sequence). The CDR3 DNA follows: TGTGCCTGGAGTCTCCCGACTAGCGGGAGTCACGAGCAGTACTTC. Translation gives CAWSLPTSGSHEQYF.

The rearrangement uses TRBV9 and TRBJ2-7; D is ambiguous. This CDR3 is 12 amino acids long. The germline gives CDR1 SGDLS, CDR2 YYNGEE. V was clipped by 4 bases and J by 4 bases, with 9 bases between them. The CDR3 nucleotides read TGTGCCAGCAGCTCCACAGTTTACGAGCAGTACTTC. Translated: CASSSTVYEQYF.

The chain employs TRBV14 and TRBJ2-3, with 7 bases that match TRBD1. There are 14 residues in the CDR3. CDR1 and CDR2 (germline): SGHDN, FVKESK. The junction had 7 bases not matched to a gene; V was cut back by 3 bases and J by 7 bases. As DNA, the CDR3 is TGTGCCAGCAGCCAGATAGGGGGCGCATATACGCAGTATTTT. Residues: CASSQIGGAYTQYF.

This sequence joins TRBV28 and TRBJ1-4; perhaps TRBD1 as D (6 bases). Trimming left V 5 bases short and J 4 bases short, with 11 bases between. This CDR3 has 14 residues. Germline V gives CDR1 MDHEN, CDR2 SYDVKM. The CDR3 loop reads CASSEGQFNEKLFF. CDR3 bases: TGTGCCAGCAGTGAAGGACAGTTTAATGAAAAACTGTTTTTT.

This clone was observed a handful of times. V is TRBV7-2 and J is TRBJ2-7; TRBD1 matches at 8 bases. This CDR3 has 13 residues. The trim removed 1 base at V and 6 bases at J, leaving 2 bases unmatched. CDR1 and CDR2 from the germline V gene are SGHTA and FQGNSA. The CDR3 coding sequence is TGTGCCAGCAGCTTAGGGACAGGGACCGAGCAGTACTTC. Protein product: CASSLGTGTEQYF. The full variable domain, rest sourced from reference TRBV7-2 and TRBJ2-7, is GAGVSQSPSNKVTEKGKDVELRCDPISGHTALYWYRQSLGQGLEFLIYFQGNSAPDKSGLPSDRFSAERTGGSVSTLTIQRTQQEDSAVYLCASSLGTGTEQYFGPGTRLTVT.

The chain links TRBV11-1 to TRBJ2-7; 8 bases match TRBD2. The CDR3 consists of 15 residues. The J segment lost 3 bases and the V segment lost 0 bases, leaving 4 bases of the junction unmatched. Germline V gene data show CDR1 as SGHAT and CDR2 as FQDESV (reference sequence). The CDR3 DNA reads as TGTGCCAGCAGCTTAGCTAGCGGGGCCCTCTACGAGCAGTACTTC. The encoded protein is CASSLASGALYEQYF.

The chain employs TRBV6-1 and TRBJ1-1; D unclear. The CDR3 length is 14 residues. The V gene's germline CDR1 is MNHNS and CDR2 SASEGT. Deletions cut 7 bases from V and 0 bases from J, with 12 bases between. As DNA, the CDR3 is TGTGCCAGCACCGAGAGGTGGATGAACACTGAAGCTTTCTTT. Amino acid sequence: CASTERWMNTEAFF.

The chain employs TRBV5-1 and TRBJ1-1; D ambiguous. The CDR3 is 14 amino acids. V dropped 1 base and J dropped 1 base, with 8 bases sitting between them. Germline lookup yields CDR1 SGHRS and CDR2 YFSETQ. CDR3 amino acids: CASSLRRRNTEAFF. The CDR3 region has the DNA TGCGCCAGCAGCTTGAGGAGACGGAACACTGAAGCTTTCTTT.